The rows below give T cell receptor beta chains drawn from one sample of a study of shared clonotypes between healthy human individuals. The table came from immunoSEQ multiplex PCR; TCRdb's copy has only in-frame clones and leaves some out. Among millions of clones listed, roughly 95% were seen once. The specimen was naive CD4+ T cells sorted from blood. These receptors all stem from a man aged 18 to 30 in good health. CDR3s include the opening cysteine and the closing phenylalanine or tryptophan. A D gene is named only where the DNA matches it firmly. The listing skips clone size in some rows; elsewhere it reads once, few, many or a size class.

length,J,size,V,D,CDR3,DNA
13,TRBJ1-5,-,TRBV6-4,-,CASSGPPNQPQHF,TGTGCCAGCAGTGGACCGCCAAATCAGCCCCAGCATTTT
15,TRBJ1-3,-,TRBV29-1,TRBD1,CSVEFWDRAGNTIYF,TGCAGCGTTGAATTTTGGGACAGGGCTGGAAACACCATATATTTT
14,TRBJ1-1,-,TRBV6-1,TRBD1,CASQGTGLDTEAFF,TGTGCCAGCCAGGGGACAGGGTTGGACACTGAAGCTTTCTTT
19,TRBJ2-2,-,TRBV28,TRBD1,CASSLGPDRHPLNTGELFF,TGTGCCAGCAGTTTGGGGCCGGACAGGCACCCACTGAACACCGGGGAGCTGTTTTTT
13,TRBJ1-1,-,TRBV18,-,CASAVPMNTEAFF,TGTGCCAGCGCAGTGCCCATGAACACTGAAGCTTTCTTT
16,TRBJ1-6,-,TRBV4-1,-,CASSRAGAANNSPLHF,TGCGCCAGCAGCCGGGCTGGGGCGGCAAATAATTCACCCCTCCACTTT
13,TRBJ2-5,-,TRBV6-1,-,CASRVPGGETQYF,TGTGCCAGCAGAGTCCCGGGTGGAGAGACCCAGTACTTC
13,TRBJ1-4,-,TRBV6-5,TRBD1,CASSPNRGGKLFF,TGTGCCAGCAGCCCAAACAGGGGAGGTAAACTGTTTTTT
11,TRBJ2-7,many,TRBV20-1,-,CSAPTGLEQYF,TGCAGTGCGCCCACAGGGCTGGAGCAGTACTTC
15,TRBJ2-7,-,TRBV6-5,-,CASSEMTRGSYEQYF,TGTGCCAGCAGCGAAATGACGCGGGGCTCCTACGAGCAGTACTTC
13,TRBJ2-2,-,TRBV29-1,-,CSVDMGNTGELFF,TGCAGCGTTGACATGGGGAACACCGGGGAGCTGTTTTTT
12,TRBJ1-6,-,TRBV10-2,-,CASSESSSPLHF,TGCGCCAGCAGTGAGTCTTCTTCACCCCTCCACTTT
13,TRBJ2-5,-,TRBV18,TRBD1,CASSKDRVETQYF,TGTGCCAGCAGTAAGGACAGGGTTGAGACCCAGTACTTC
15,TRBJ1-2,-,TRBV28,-,CASSAGRRQGYGYTF,TGTGCCAGCAGTGCCGGTCGAAGGCAGGGCTATGGCTACACCTTC
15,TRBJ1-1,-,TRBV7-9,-,CASVIGEHGNTEAFF,TGTGCCAGCGTCATCGGAGAACATGGGAACACTGAAGCTTTCTTT
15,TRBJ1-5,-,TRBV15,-,CATSTGLGGNQPQHF,TGTGCCACCAGCACGGGCCTGGGGGGCAATCAGCCCCAGCATTTT
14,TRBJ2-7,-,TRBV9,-,CASSVDSGTYEQYF,TGTGCCAGCAGCGTAGACTCCGGTACCTACGAGCAGTACTTC
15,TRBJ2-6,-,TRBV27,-,CASSLEGSGANVLTF,TGTGCCAGCAGTTTAGAGGGATCCGGGGCCAACGTCCTGACTTTC
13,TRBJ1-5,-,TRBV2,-,CASKEYSNQPQHF,TGTGCCAGCAAGGAATATAGCAATCAGCCCCAGCATTTT
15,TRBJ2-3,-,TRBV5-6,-,CASSRGLFVADTQYF,TGTGCCAGCAGCCGGGGACTGTTTGTGGCAGATACGCAGTATTTT
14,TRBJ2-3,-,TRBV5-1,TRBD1,CASSLLQGVDTQYF,TGCGCCAGCAGCTTACTACAGGGGGTGGATACGCAGTATTTT
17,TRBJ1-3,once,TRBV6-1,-,CASSEAVGGSDGNTIYF,TGTGCCAGCAGTGAGGCCGTCGGAGGGAGCGACGGAAACACCATATATTTT
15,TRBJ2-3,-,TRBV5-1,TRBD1,CASSPEGQGVDTQYF,TGCGCCAGCAGCCCAGAGGGTCAGGGGGTGGATACGCAGTATTTT
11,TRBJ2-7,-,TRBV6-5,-,CASNAGYEQYF,TGTGCCAGCAACGCAGGGTACGAGCAGTACTTC
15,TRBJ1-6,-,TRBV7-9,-,CASSLAPQSNSPLHF,TGTGCCAGCAGCTTAGCCCCACAGTCCAATTCACCCCTCCACTTT
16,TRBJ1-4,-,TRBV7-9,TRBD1,CASIRTGHATNEKLFF,TGTGCCAGCATTAGGACAGGACATGCAACTAATGAAAAACTGTTTTTT
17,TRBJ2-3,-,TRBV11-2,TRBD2,CASSPPRLAGLTDTQYF,TGTGCCAGCAGCCCTCCCCGACTAGCGGGGCTCACAGATACGCAGTATTTT
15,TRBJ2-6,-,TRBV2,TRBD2,CAKSGISSGANVLTF,TGTGCCAAAAGCGGGATCAGCTCTGGGGCCAACGTCCTGACTTTC
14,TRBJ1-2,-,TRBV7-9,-,CASSLERGAYGYTF,TGTGCCAGCAGCTTAGAGAGGGGGGCGTATGGCTACACCTTC
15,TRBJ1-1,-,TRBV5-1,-,CASSPGGALNTEAFF,TGCGCCAGCAGCCCCGGGGGGGCCCTGAACACTGAAGCTTTCTTT
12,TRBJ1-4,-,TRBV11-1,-,CASSSAGGKLFF,TGTGCCAGCAGCTCAGCTGGGGGTAAACTGTTTTTT
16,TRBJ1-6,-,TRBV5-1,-,CASSLRGPSPNSPLHF,TGCGCCAGCAGCTTGAGGGGCCCCTCTCCTAATTCACCCCTCCACTTT
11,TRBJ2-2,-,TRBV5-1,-,CASSFWGELFF,TGCGCCAGCAGCTTCTGGGGGGAGCTGTTTTTT
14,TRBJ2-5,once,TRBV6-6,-,CASRRDSGRETQYF,TGTGCCAGCAGGCGAGACTCCGGGCGGGAGACCCAGTACTTC
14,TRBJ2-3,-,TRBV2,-,CASRITRSTDTQYF,TGTGCCAGCAGAATCACCCGGAGCACAGATACGCAGTATTTT
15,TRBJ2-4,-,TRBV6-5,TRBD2,CASSYQVAGKNIQYF,TGTGCCAGCAGTTACCAGGTAGCGGGGAAAAACATTCAGTACTTC
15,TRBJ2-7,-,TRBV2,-,CASSDFGGAGGEQYF,TGTGCCAGCAGTGACTTCGGCGGGGCAGGGGGCGAGCAGTACTTC
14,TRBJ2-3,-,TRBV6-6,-,CASNPGLKGDTQYF,TGTGCCAGCAATCCGGGGCTAAAGGGAGATACGCAGTATTTT
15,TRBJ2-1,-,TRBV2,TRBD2,CASAASGLYYNEQFF,TGTGCCAGCGCCGCTAGCGGGCTATACTACAATGAGCAGTTCTTC
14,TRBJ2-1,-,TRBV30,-,CAWNSPFPYNEQFF,TGTGCCTGGAACTCCCCTTTTCCCTACAATGAGCAGTTCTTC
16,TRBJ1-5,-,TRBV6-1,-,CASSEGRGKGNQPQHF,TGTGCCAGCAGTGAAGGAAGGGGGAAGGGCAATCAGCCCCAGCATTTT
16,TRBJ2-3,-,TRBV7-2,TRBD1,CASSLAGTGVTDTQYF,TGTGCCAGCAGCTTAGCGGGGACAGGGGTGACAGATACGCAGTATTTT
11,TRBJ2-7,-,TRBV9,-,CASGSSYEQYF,TGTGCCAGCGGATCCTCCTACGAGCAGTACTTC
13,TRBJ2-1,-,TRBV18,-,CASSPSLGNEQFF,TGTGCCAGCTCACCAAGTTTAGGGAATGAGCAGTTCTTC
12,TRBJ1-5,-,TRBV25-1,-,CASSQGNQPQHF,TGTGCCAGCAGCCAGGGCAATCAGCCCCAGCATTTT